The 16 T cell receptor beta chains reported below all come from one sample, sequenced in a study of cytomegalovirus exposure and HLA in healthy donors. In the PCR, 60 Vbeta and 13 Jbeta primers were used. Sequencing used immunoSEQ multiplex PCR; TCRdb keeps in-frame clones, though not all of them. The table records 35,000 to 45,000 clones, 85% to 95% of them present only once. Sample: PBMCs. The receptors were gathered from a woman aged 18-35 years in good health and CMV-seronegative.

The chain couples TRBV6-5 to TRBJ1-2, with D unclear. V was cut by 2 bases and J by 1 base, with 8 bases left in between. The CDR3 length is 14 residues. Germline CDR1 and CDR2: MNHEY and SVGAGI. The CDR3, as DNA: TGTGCCAGCAGTTACGGCATTCTTAACTATGGCTACACCTTC. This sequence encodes CASSYGILNYGYTF.

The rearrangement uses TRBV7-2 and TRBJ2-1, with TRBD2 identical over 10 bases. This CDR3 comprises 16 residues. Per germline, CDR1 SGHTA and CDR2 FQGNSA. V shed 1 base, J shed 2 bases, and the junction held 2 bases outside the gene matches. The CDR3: CASSLGLAGAYNEQFF. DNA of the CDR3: TGTGCCAGCAGCTTAGGCCTAGCGGGGGCCTACAATGAGCAGTTCTTC.

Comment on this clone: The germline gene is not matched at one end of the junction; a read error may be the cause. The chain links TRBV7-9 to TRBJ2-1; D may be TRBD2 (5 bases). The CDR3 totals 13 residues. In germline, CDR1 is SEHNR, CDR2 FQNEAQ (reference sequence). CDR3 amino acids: CSSSERAYNEQFF. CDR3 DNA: TGTTCCAGCAGCGAGAGGGCCTACAATGAGCAGTTCTTC.

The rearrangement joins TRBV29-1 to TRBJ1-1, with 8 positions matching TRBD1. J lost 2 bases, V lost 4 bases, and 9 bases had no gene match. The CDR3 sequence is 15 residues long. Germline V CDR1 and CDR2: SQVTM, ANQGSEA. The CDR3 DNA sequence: TGCAGCGTTGTTCGGGACAGGACCTTCAACACTGAAGCTTTCTTT. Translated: CSVVRDRTFNTEAFF.

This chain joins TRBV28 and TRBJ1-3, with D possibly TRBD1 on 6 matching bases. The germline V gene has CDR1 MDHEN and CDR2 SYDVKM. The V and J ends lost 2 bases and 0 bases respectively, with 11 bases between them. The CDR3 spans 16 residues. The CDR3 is CASSLGPQGSGNTIYF. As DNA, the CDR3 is TGTGCCAGCAGTTTAGGCCCACAGGGCTCTGGAAACACCATATATTTT.

The CDR3, as DNA: TGTGCCAGCAGGCCGGGACAGAGCTCCTACGAGCAGTACTTC. As protein: CASRPGQSSYEQYF. The gene calls are TRBV6-5 and TRBJ2-5; TRBD1 aligns across 7 bases. The J call is in doubt because the DNA end fits TRBJ2-7 better. The CDR3 runs 14 residues. Germline V lookup: CDR1 MNHEY, CDR2 SVGAGI.

The CDR3 spells CASSYTGKAYEQYF. The CDR3, as DNA: TGTGCCAGCAGTTACACGGGGAAAGCCTACGAGCAGTACTTC. This chain joins TRBV6-6 and TRBJ2-5, with a weak D call TRBD2 (5 bases). The closer fit of TRBJ2-7 to the DNA end suggests the J call may be wrong. The germline V gene has CDR1 MNHNY and CDR2 SVGAGI (reference sequence). The CDR3 totals 14 residues.

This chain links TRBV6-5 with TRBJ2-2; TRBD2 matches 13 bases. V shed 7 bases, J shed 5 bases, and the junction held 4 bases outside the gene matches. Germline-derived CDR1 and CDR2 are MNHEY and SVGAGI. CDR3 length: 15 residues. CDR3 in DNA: TGTGCCAGCAAAAGACTAGCGGGAGGAACCGGGGAGCTGTTTTTT. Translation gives CASKRLAGGTGELFF.

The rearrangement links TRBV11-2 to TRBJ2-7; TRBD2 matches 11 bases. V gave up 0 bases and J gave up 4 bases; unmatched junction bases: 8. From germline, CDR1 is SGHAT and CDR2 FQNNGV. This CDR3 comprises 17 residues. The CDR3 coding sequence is TGTGCCAGCAGCTTAGATCCTTGGACTAGCGGGCAATACGAGCAGTACTTC. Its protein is CASSLDPWTSGQYEQYF.

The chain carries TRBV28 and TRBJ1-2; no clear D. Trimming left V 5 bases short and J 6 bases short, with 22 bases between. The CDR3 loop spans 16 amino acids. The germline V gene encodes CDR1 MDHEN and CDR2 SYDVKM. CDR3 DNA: TGTGCCAGCAGTAGCCCTTATAGAGGAAAAGCCGATGGCTACACCTTC. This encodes CASSSPYRGKADGYTF.

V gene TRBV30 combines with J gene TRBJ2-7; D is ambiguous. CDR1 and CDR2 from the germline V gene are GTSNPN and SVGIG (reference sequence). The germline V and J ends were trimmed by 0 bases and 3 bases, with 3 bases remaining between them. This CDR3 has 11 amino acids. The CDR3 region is CAWSVRYEQYF. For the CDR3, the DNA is TGTGCCTGGAGTGTCCGCTACGAGCAGTACTTC. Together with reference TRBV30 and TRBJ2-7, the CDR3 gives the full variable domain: SQTIHQWPATLVQPVGSPLSLECTVEGTSNPNLYWYRQAAGRGLQLLFYSVGIGQISSEVPQNLSASRPQDRQFILSSKKLLLSDSGFYLCAWSVRYEQYFGPGTRLTVT.

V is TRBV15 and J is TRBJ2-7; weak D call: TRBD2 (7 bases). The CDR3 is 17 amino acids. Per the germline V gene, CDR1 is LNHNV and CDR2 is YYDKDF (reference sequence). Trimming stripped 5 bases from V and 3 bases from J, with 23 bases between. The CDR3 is CATSGTQRGGMIYEQYF. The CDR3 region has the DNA TGTGCCACCAGCGGTACCCAACGCGGGGGCATGATCTACGAGCAGTACTTC.

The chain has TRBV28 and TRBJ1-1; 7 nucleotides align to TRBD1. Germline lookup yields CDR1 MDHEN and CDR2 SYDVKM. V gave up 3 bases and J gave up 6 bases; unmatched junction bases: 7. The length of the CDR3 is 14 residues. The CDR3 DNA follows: TGTGCCAGCAGTTTCCCAGGGGGGATGTCTGAAGCTTTCTTT. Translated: CASSFPGGMSEAFF.

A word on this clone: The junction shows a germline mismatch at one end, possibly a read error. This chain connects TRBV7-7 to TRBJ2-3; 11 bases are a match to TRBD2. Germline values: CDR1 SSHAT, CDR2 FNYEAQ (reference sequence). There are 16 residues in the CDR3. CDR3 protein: CASSRGTSGTTDTQYF. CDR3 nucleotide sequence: TGTGCTAGCAGCCGAGGGACTAGCGGAACCACAGATACGCAGTATTTT.

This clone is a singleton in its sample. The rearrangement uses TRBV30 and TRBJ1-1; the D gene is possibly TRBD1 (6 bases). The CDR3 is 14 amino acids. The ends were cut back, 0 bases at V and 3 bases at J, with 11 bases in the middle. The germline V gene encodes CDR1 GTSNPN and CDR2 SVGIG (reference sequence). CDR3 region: CAWSVTQGYTEAFF. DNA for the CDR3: TGTGCCTGGAGTGTAACGCAGGGGTACACTGAAGCTTTCTTT.

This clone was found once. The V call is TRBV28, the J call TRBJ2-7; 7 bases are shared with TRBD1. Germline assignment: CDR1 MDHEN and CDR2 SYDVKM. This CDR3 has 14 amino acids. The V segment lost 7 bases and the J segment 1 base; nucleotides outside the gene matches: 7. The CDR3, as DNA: TGTGCCAGCACCCTAACGACAGGGTCCTACGAGCAGTACTTC. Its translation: CASTLTTGSYEQYF.